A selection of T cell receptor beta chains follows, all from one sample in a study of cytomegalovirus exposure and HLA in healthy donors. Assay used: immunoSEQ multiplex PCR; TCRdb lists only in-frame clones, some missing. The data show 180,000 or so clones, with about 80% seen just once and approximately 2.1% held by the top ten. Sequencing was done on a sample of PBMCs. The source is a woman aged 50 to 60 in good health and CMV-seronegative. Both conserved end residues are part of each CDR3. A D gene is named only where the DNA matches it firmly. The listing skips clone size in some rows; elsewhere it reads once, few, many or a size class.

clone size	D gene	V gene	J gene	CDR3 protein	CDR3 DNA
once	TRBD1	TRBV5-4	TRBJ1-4	CASSYTTGMAEKLFF	TGTGCCAGCAGCTATACGACAGGGATGGCTGAAAAACTGTTTTTT
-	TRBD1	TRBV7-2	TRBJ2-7	CASSLVQDRASEQYF	TGTGCCAGCAGCTTAGTGCAGGACAGGGCAAGCGAGCAGTACTTC
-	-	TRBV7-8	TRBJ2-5	CASSPTGLGETQYF	TGTGCCAGCAGCCCTACAGGGTTGGGAGAGACCCAGTACTTC
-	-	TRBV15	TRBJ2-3	CATSRAPRTGVADTQYF	TGTGCCACCAGCAGGGCCCCGCGGACTGGGGTGGCAGATACGCAGTATTTT
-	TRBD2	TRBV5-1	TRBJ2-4	CASSELAGGPNIQYF	TGCGCCAGCAGCGAACTAGCGGGGGGGCCGAACATTCAGTACTTC
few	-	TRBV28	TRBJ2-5	CASNPRGETQYF	TGTGCCAGCAACCCTCGGGGGGAGACCCAGTACTTC
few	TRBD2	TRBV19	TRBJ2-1	CASSIMGLAGLADNEQFF	TGTGCCAGTAGTATAATGGGGTTGGCGGGACTAGCGGACAATGAGCAGTTCTTC
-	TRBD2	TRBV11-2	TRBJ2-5	CASSLAGGYRETQYF	TGTGCCAGCAGCTTAGCGGGGGGGTATCGGGAGACCCAGTACTTC
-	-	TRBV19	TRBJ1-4	CASKPPWGVKSTNEKLFF	TGTGCCAGTAAGCCGCCTTGGGGGGTTAAGAGTACTAATGAAAAACTGTTTTTT
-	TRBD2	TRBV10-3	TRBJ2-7	CAISELTASGRPHSYEQYF	TGTGCCATCAGTGAGCTGACGGCTAGCGGGAGGCCTCACTCCTACGAGCAGTACTTC
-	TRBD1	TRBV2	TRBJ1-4	CASRVTGDNEKLFF	TGTGCCAGCAGAGTGACAGGGGATAATGAAAAACTGTTTTTT
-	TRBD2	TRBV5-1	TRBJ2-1	CASSLAPLAGNNEQFF	TGCGCCAGCAGCTTGGCCCCCCTAGCGGGAAACAATGAGCAGTTCTTC
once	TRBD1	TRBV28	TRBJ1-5	CASSPTGFNQPQHF	TGTGCCAGCAGTCCGACAGGGTTCAATCAGCCCCAGCATTTT
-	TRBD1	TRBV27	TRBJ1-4	CASSLGGTANEKLFF	TGTGCCAGCAGTTTAGGCGGGACAGCTAATGAAAAACTGTTTTTT
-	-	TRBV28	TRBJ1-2	CASSPSYGYTF	TGTGCCAGCAGTCCATCCTATGGCTACACCTTC
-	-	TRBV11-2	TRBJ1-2	CASSLRYGYTF	TGTGCCAGCAGCCTCCGCTATGGCTACACCTTC
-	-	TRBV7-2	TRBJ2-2	CASTPRVLNTGELFF	TGTGCCAGCACCCCCCGGGTGCTTAACACCGGGGAGCTGTTTTTT
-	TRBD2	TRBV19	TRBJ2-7	CASSAPGLAGVEQYF	TGTGCCAGTAGTGCGCCGGGACTAGCGGGAGTCGAGCAGTACTTC
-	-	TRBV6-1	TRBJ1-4	CASTNPDFNEKLFF	TGTGCCAGCACCAATCCGGACTTTAATGAAAAACTGTTTTTT
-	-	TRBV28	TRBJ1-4	CASSLAPRATNEKLFF	TGTGCCAGCAGTCTCGCCCCCAGGGCAACTAATGAAAAACTGTTTTTT
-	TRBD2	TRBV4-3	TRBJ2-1	CASSQDWGGEQFF	TGCGCCAGCAGCCAAGATTGGGGGGGTGAGCAGTTCTTC
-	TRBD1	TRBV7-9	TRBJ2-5	CASSSLGDRNQETQYF	TGTGCCAGCAGCTCCCTAGGGGACAGAAACCAAGAGACCCAGTACTTC
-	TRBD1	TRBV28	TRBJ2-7	CASSPLTGGDPYEQYF	TGTGCCAGCAGCCCACTTACAGGGGGCGATCCTTACGAGCAGTACTTC
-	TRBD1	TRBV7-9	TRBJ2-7	CASSPRGQGSYEQYF	TGTGCCAGCAGCCCCAGGGGACAGGGTTCCTACGAGCAGTACTTC
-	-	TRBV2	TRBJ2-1	CASSEAIDNEQFF	TGTGCCAGCAGTGAAGCGATAGACAATGAGCAGTTCTTC
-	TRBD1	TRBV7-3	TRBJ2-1	CASSRDRGKYNEQFF	TGTGCCAGCAGCCGTGACAGGGGGAAATACAATGAGCAGTTCTTC
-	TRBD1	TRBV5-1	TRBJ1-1	CASSRDGQGPGGTEAFF	TGCGCCAGCAGCCGGGACGGACAGGGGCCAGGGGGCACTGAAGCTTTCTTT
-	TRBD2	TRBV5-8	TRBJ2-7	CASSLPGLRYEQYF	TGTGCCAGCAGCTTACCGGGACTACGCTACGAGCAGTACTTC
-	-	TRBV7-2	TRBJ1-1	CASSLLGGLNTEAFF	TGTGCCAGCAGCTTACTGGGGGGGCTGAACACTGAAGCTTTCTTT
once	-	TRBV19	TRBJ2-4	CASSMTENIQYF	TGTGCCAGTAGTATGACAGAGAACATTCAGTACTTC
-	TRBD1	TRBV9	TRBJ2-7	CASSSGDSYYYEQYF	TGTGCCAGCAGCTCCGGGGACAGCTATTACTACGAGCAGTACTTC
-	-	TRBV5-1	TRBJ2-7	CASSLDLPSQAVEQYF	TGCGCCAGCAGCTTGGATCTGCCCTCCCAGGCCGTCGAGCAGTACTTC
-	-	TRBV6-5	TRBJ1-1	CASSYWSGWAAEAFF	TGTGCCAGCAGTTATTGGTCAGGGTGGGCGGCTGAAGCTTTCTTT
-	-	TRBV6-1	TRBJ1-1	CASSLQKNTEAFF	TGTGCCAGCAGTTTACAGAAGAACACTGAAGCTTTCTTT
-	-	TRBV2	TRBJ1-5	CASKLDSYSNQPQHF	TGTGCCAGCAAACTGGACAGTTATAGCAATCAGCCCCAGCATTTT
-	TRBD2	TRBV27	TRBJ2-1	CATQKGLAGGSSYNEQFF	TGTGCCACCCAAAAGGGACTAGCGGGAGGGAGTTCCTACAATGAGCAGTTCTTC
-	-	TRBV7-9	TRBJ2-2	CASGLQETGELFF	TGTGCCAGCGGGCTTCAAGAAACCGGGGAGCTGTTTTTT
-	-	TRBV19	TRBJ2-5	CASSSGITETQYF	TGTGCCAGTAGTTCAGGGATTACAGAGACCCAGTACTTC